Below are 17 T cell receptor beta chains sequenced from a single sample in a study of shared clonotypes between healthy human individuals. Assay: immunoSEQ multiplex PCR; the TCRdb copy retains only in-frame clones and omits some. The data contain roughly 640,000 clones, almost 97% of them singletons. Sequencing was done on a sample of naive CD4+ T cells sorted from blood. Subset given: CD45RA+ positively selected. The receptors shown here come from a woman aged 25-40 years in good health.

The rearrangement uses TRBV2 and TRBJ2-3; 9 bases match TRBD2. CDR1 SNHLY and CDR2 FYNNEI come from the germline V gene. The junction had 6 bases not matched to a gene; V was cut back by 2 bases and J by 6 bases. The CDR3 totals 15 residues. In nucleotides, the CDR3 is TGTGCCAGCAGTGAAAGACTAGCGGTTGCGGATACGCAGTATTTT. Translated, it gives CASSERLAVADTQYF.

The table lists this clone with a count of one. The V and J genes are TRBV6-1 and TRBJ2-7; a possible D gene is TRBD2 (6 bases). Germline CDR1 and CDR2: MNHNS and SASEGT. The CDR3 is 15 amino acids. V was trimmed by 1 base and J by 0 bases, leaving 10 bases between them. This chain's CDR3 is CASSEGGESSYEQYF. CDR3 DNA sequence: TGTGCCAGCAGTGAAGGGGGGGAGAGCTCCTACGAGCAGTACTTC.

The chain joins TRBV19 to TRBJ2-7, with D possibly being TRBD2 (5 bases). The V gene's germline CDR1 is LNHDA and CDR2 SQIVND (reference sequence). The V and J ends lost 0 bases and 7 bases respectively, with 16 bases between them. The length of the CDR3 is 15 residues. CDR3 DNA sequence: TGTGCCAGTAGTATAGAGGTCTCGGAGGTGGGTGAGCAGTACTTC. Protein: CASSIEVSEVGEQYF.

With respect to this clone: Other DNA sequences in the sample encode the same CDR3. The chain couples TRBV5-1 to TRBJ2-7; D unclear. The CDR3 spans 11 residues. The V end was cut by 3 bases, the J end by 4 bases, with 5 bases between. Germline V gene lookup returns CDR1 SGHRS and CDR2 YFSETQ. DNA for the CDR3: TGCGCCAGCAGCTCTACATACGAGCAGTACTTC. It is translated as CASSSTYEQYF.

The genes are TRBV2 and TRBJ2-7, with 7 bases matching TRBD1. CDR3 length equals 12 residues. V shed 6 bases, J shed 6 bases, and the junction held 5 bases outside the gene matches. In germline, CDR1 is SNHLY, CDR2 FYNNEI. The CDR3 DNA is TGTGCCAGCAGCCTGACAGGGAGCGAGCAGTACTTC. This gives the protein CASSLTGSEQYF.

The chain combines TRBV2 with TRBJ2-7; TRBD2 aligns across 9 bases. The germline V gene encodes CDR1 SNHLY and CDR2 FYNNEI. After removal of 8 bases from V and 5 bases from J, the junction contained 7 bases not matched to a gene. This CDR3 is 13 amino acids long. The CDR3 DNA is TGTGCCAGCGGGCGGGAGGGCGGCGACGAGCAGTACTTC. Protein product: CASGREGGDEQYF. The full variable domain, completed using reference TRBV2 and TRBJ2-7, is EPEVTQTPSHQVTQMGQEVILRCVPISNHLYFYWYRQILGQKVEFLVSFYNNEISEKSEIFDDQFSVERPDGSNFTLKIRSTKLEDSAMYFCASGREGGDEQYFGPGTRLTVT.

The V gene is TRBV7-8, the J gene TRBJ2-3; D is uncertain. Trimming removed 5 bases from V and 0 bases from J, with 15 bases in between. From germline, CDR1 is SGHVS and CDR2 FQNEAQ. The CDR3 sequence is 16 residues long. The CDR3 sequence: CASSRPHRMSTDTQYF. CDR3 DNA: TGTGCCAGCAGCCGGCCCCATAGGATGAGCACAGATACGCAGTATTTT. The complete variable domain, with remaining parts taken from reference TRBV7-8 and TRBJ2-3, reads GAGVSQSPRYKVAKRGQDVALRCDPISGHVSLFWYQQALGQGPEFLTYFQNEAQLDKSGLPSDRFFAERPEGSVSTLKIQRTQQEDSAVYLCASSRPHRMSTDTQYFGPGTRLTVL.

The CDR3 coding sequence is TGTGCCAGTAGTATGGGGACTAGCGGGAGGGCCAGAGATACGCAGTATTTT. This encodes CASSMGTSGRARDTQYF. The chain employs TRBV19 and TRBJ2-3; 16 bases fit TRBD2. In germline, CDR1 is LNHDA, CDR2 SQIVND (reference sequence). This CDR3 has 17 amino acids. V lost 3 bases, J lost 5 bases, and 5 bases stayed unmatched. Looking up the rest from reference TRBV19 and TRBJ2-3 gives the full variable domain: DGGITQSPKYLFRKEGQNVTLSCEQNLNHDAMYWYRQDPGQGLRLIYYSQIVNDFQKGDIAEGYSVSREKKESFPLTVTSAQKNPTAFYLCASSMGTSGRARDTQYFGPGTRLTVL.

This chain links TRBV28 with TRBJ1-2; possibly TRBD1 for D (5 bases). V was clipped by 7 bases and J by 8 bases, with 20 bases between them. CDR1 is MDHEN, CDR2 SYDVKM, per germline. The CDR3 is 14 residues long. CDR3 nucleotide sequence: TGTGCCAGCACCACCGGGACGGCCACTCACGGCTACACCTTC. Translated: CASTTGTATHGYTF.

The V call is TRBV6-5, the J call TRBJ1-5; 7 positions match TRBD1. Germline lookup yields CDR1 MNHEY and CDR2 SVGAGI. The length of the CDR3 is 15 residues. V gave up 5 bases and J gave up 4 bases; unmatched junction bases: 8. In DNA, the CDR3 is TGTGCCAGCAGTCCCGGGACAGTCCCTAATCAGCCCCAGCATTTT. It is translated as CASSPGTVPNQPQHF.

The chain's CDR3 is CASSESNGRVLDEQFF. The DNA for the CDR3 is TGCGCCAGCAGTGAGTCTAACGGGAGGGTTTTGGATGAGCAGTTCTTC. V gene TRBV10-1 combines with J gene TRBJ2-1; 8 bases are a match to TRBD2. Trimming cost V 0 bases and J 8 bases; bases outside gene matches: 9. The CDR3 totals 16 residues. Germline assignment: CDR1 WNHNN and CDR2 SYGVQD (reference sequence).

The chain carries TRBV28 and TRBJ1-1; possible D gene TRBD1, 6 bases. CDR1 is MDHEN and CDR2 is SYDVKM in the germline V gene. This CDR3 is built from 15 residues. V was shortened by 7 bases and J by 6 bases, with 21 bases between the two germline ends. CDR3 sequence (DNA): TGTGCCAGCACCTACCATCAGGGGCCGTTACCTGAAGCTTTCTTT. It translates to CASTYHQGPLPEAFF.

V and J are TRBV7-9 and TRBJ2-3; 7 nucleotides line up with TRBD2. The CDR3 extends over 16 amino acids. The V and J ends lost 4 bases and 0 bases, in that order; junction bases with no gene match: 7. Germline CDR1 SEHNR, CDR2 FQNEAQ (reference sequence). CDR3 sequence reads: CASSSLGGISTDTQYF. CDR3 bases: TGTGCCAGCAGCTCGCTGGGAGGGATTAGCACAGATACGCAGTATTTT.

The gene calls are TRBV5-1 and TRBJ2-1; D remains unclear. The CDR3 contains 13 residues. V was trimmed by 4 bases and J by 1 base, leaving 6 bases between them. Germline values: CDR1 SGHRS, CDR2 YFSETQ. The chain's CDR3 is CASSATSYNEQFF. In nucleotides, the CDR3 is TGCGCCAGCAGCGCGACATCCTACAATGAGCAGTTCTTC.

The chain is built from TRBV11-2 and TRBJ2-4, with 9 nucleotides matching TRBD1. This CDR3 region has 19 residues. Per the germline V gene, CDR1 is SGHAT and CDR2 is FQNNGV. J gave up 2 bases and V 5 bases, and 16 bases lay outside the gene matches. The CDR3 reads CASSLIRARDRVSKNIQYF. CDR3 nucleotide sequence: TGTGCCAGCAGCCTTATTAGGGCCCGGGACAGGGTCTCCAAAAACATTCAGTACTTC.

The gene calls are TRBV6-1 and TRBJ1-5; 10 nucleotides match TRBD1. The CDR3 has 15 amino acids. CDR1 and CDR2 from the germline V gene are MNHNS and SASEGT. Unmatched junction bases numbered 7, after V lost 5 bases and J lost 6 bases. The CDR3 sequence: CASSSDRGLSQPQHF. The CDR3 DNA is TGTGCCAGCAGTTCCGACAGGGGGCTTTCTCAGCCCCAGCATTTT.

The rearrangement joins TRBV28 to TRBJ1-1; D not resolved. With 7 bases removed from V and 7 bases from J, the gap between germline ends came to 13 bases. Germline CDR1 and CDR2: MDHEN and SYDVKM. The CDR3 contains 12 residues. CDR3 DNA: TGTGCCAGCATTGGGTTCTTTGGTGAAGCTTTCTTT. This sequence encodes CASIGFFGEAFF. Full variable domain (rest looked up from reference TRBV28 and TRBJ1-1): DVKVTQSSRYLVKRTGEKVFLECVQDMDHENMFWYRQDPGLGLRLIYFSYDVKMKEKGDIPEGYSVSREKKERFSLILESASTNQTSMYLCASIGFFGEAFFGQGTRLTVV.